The present T cell receptor (beta chain) was sequenced within a study of human T cells and chemical hapten exposure. Across the study: For sensitization, 2% DPC was applied to a 2 cm by 2 cm patch of upper inner arm skin.

To note about this clonotype: Its antigen remains unknown.

Study-level results: Versus controls, significantly more large CDR3 similarity clusters arose from expanded TCRs. Counts of expanded TCRs (at PT1) showed a positive correlation with patch test score.

The CDR3 has 16 residues. CDR1 and CDR2 (germline): KGHDR, SFDVKD. The V gene lost 4 bases and the J gene lost 2 bases, with 13 bases spanning the gap. As the library was built, unique molecular identifiers were attached to individual cDNA molecules. TCRdb ran MiXCR on the RACE reads and lists one entry per CDR3 protein. The data hold 150,000 to 200,000 distinct CDR3 sequences, with around 30% observed a single time. This sample's time point: patch test 3, about 24 weeks after DPC sensitization. Treatment specified: therapeutic diphenylcyclopropenone sensitization with weekly scalp DPC. This specimen was whole blood, taken in connection with sensitization to the hapten diphenylcyclopropenone (DPC). This clonotype was sampled from a woman younger than 35 with alopecia areata. Some clones in this sample may be carry-over from other donors' samples. The chain joins TRBV24-1 to TRBJ2-2; D possibly corresponds to TRBD1 (6 bases). In DNA, the CDR3 is TGTGCCACCAGTGACTGGGGACACACTAACACCGGGGAGCTGTTTTTT. It yields the protein CATSDWGHTNTGELFF.